The 27 T cell receptor beta chains in this list originate from one sample, sequenced in a study of blood T cell repertoires in COVID-19 (dated by TCRdb to between 2020 and 2021). Libraries were built with the immunoSEQ multiplex PCR assay. TCRdb took over this immuneACCESS table, retaining in-frame rearrangements with V and J assigned. Such tables are incomplete; in checked studies, under half of the missing clones stem from an unresolved V gene, and the remainder is unexplained. Recorded for this sample are about 100,000 clones; about 77% of them occurred a single time. The ten biggest clones cover roughly an eighth of the sample. Sequencing was done on a sample of peripheral blood. The receptors come from a woman in her 70s with acute or convalescent COVID-19.

V usage is TRBV9 and J usage is TRBJ2-2, with 10 nucleotides matching TRBD1. The germline V gene encodes CDR1 SGDLS and CDR2 YYNGEE. The J segment lost 5 bases and the V segment lost 1 base, leaving 5 bases of the junction unmatched. CDR3 length: 16 residues. The CDR3 loop reads CASSVSPGQGTGELFF. CDR3 bases: TGTGCCAGCAGCGTATCCCCGGGACAGGGGACCGGGGAGCTGTTTTTT.

The chain links TRBV6-2 or TRBV6-3 to TRBJ1-2; 8 bases fit TRBD1. The CDR3 is 16 amino acids. From germline, CDR1 is MNHEY and CDR2 SVGEGT. Losses at the gene ends were 6 bases for V and 4 bases for J; bases not matched to a gene: 13. In DNA form, the CDR3 reads TGTGCCAGCAGCCCTTTTAAACAGGGGGACGGCTATGGCTACACCTTC. Translating gives CASSPFKQGDGYGYTF.

This clone was detected a few times. The CDR3 region is CASSYGFSNQPQHF. CDR3 nucleotide sequence: TGTGCCAGCAGTTACGGCTTTAGCAATCAGCCCCAGCATTTT. The chain recombines TRBV6-2 or TRBV6-3 with TRBJ1-5, with no clear D. This CDR3 is 14 amino acids long. CDR1 and CDR2 (germline): MNHEY, SVGEGT. V was pared by 2 bases and J by 0 bases, with 5 bases between.

V usage is TRBV7-8 and J usage is TRBJ1-1; D is ambiguous. Looked up from germline, CDR1 is SGHVS and CDR2 is FQNEAQ. The V and J ends lost 3 bases and 2 bases respectively, with 10 bases between them. The CDR3 is 14 residues long. The CDR3 DNA is TGTGCCAGCAGCTTCCAGGAGGTAAACACTGAAGCTTTCTTT. It codes for CASSFQEVNTEAFF. Looking up the rest from reference TRBV7-8 and TRBJ1-1 gives the full variable domain: GAGVSQSPRYKVAKRGQDVALRCDPISGHVSLFWYQQALGQGPEFLTYFQNEAQLDKSGLPSDRFFAERPEGSVSTLKIQRTQQEDSAVYLCASSFQEVNTEAFFGQGTRLTVV.

This sequence joins TRBV10-3 and TRBJ1-4; no definite D call. Germline CDR1 reads ENHRY; CDR2 reads SYGVKD. The CDR3 spans 13 residues. Trimming removed 6 bases at V and 3 bases at J, with 8 bases between. The DNA of the CDR3 is TGTGCCATCAGAGACGGGGCTAATGAAAAACTGTTTTTT. It translates to CAIRDGANEKLFF.

As for this clone: At one end, the junction sequence differs from germline, possibly due to a read error. The gene calls are TRBV7-2 and TRBJ2-1; TRBD2 matches at 11 bases. Germline assignment: CDR1 SGHTA and CDR2 FQGNSA. CDR3 size: 13 residues. The CDR3, as DNA: TGTGCCAGCAGAAAAACTAGCGGGGGTCCCTGTCTCTTC. Protein product: CASRKTSGGPCLF.

The V and J genes are TRBV5-4 and TRBJ2-5; 9 nucleotides agree with TRBD1. Per the germline V gene, CDR1 is SGHNT and CDR2 is YYREEE (reference sequence). With 3 bases clipped from V and 2 bases from J, the junction kept 5 bases outside the gene matches. The CDR3 covers 15 residues. In DNA, the CDR3 is TGTGCCAGCAGCTCCAGACAGGGGGGACAAGAGACCCAGTACTTC. This gives the protein CASSSRQGGQETQYF.

The V and J genes are TRBV7-2 and TRBJ1-3, with TRBD1 matching over 8 bases. The length of the CDR3 is 14 residues. V trimming: 5 bases; J trimming: 2 bases; junction bases outside the gene matches: 2. Looked up from germline, CDR1 is SGHTA and CDR2 is FQGNSA. The CDR3 spells CASSLRGPGNTIYF. The CDR3, as DNA: TGTGCCAGCAGCCTCAGGGGGCCTGGAAACACCATATATTTT.

This clone appeared a single time. V is TRBV30 and J is TRBJ1-6; D remains ambiguous. The CDR3 has 14 amino acids. V lost 2 bases to trimming and J lost 0 bases, with 5 bases between them. The V gene's germline CDR1 is GTSNPN and CDR2 SVGIG (reference sequence). The CDR3 region is CAWSRSSYNSPLHF. The CDR3 DNA follows: TGTGCCTGGAGTCGGAGCTCCTATAATTCACCCCTCCACTTT.

This chain uses TRBV9 with TRBJ1-2; tentative D call: TRBD1 (6 bases). CDR1 is SGDLS, CDR2 YYNGEE, per germline. CDR3 length: 14 residues. V lost 3 bases and J lost 3, with 12 bases in between. In DNA form, the CDR3 reads TGTGCCAGCAGCGGCCCAGGGGTGGACTATGGCTACACCTTC. It codes for CASSGPGVDYGYTF.

V is TRBV28 and J is TRBJ1-1, with D uncertain. This CDR3 is 15 amino acids long. V lost 2 bases and J 1 base, leaving 11 bases between the germline ends. Germline CDR1 MDHEN, CDR2 SYDVKM. CDR3 in DNA: TGTGCCAGCAGTTTAGGTTGGCCGGGGAACACTGAAGCTTTCTTT. Amino acids: CASSLGWPGNTEAFF.

The chain has TRBV18 and TRBJ2-3; a possible D gene is TRBD2 (6 bases). The CDR3 covers 15 residues. Per germline, CDR1 KGHSH and CDR2 LQKENI. Trimming took 5 bases from V and 1 from J, leaving 13 bases between them. As DNA, the CDR3 is TGTGCCAGCTCATTCCTAGGAGGGGGCACAGATACGCAGTATTTT. The encoded protein is CASSFLGGGTDTQYF.

The J gene is TRBJ1-3, the V gene TRBV3-1 (or the pseudogene TRBV3-2), with TRBD1 matching 8 bases. The germline gives CDR1 LGHDT, CDR2 YNNKEL (reference sequence). V trimming: 5 bases; J trimming: 0 bases; junction bases outside the gene matches: 6. This CDR3 spans 16 amino acids. The CDR3 region is CASSFGQGLSGNTIYF. The CDR3 DNA reads as TGTGCCAGCAGCTTCGGACAGGGCCTCTCTGGAAACACCATATATTTT.

V and J are TRBV12-3 or TRBV12-4 and TRBJ1-2, with 9 positions matching TRBD1. CDR3 length equals 12 residues. Trimming cost V 5 bases and J 8 bases; bases outside gene matches: 3. CDR3 residues: CASSADRGGYTF. The CDR3 DNA reads TGTGCCAGCAGTGCCGACAGGGGGGGCTACACCTTC.

The chain joins TRBV10-3 to TRBJ1-3, with 7 bases identical to TRBD1. This CDR3 has 15 amino acids. The germline CDR1 and CDR2 sequences are ENHRY and SYGVKD. J was trimmed by 1 base and V by 6 bases; bases with no gene match: 6. CDR3 sequence (DNA): TGTGCCATCAGACCTGGGACAGATTCTGGAAACACCATATATTTT. It is translated as CAIRPGTDSGNTIYF.

The rearrangement links TRBV19 to TRBJ1-2; unclear D gene. The CDR3 extends over 14 amino acids. The germline CDR1 and CDR2 sequences are LNHDA and SQIVND (reference sequence). V was shortened by 5 bases and J by 0 bases, with 10 bases between the two germline ends. The CDR3 here is CASSRSVTNYGYTF. The CDR3 bases are TGTGCCAGTAGTCGTTCCGTTACTAACTATGGCTACACCTTC.

The V call is TRBV2, the J call TRBJ1-2; D is uncertain. There are 14 residues in the CDR3. The V end was cut by 2 bases, the J end by 8 bases, with 15 bases between. CDR1 SNHLY and CDR2 FYNNEI come from the germline V gene. CDR3 residues: CASSESQLRIGYTF. DNA of the CDR3: TGTGCCAGCAGTGAAAGTCAATTGAGGATAGGCTACACCTTC.

The chain couples TRBV15 to TRBJ2-1, with 8 bases that match TRBD2. The germline V gene encodes CDR1 LNHNV and CDR2 YYDKDF (reference sequence). V was pared by 1 base and J by 1 base, with 6 bases of the junction left unmatched. The CDR3 is 17 residues long. CDR3 bases: TGTGCCACCAGCAGAGCGGGGGGGCCGGTATCCTACAATGAGCAGTTCTTC. Its protein product is CATSRAGGPVSYNEQFF.

The chain has TRBV6-1 and TRBJ2-2, with TRBD1 identical over 8 bases. This CDR3 spans 15 amino acids. Losses at the gene ends were 2 bases for V and 6 bases for J; bases not matched to a gene: 5. From germline, CDR1 is MNHNS and CDR2 SASEGT. The CDR3 DNA follows: TGTGCCAGCAGTGAAATTAGGACAGGGTCCGGGGAGCTGTTTTTT. This sequence encodes CASSEIRTGSGELFF.

The gene calls are TRBV21-1 and TRBJ2-1; the D call TRBD1 from the table was never checked on the DNA. TRBV21-1 corresponds to a pseudogene. CDR3 length: 16 amino acids. CDR3 sequence (DNA): TGTGCCAGCAGCAAATTTGGGCTTGACGCCTACAATGAGCAGTTCTTC. It specifies CASSKFGLDAYNEQFF.

The rearrangement uses TRBV7-9 and TRBJ2-5; D possibly corresponds to TRBD1 (5 bases). Trimming left V 4 bases short and J 1 base short, with 13 bases between. Germline V gives CDR1 SEHNR, CDR2 FQNEAQ (reference sequence). CDR3 length: 15 amino acids. Written as DNA, the CDR3 is TGTGCCAGCAGCTCAACACAGGCTCTCCAAGAGACCCAGTACTTC. Translated, it gives CASSSTQALQETQYF.

This clone has only one observation. CDR3 sequence: CASGDTGQAMGLNEKLFF. In DNA, the CDR3 is TGTGCTAGTGGGGACACGGGACAGGCGATGGGACTTAATGAAAAACTGTTTTTT. The V gene is TRBV12-5, the J gene TRBJ1-4, with 8 bases that match TRBD1. CDR1 and CDR2 from the germline V gene are LGHNT and FRNRAP. The CDR3 contains 18 residues. The ends lost 6 bases at V and 4 bases at J; junction bases unmatched: 16.

This clone showed up just once. The V call is TRBV3-1 (or the pseudogene TRBV3-2), the J call TRBJ2-6, with D maybe TRBD2 (5 bases). The germline V gene has CDR1 LGHDT and CDR2 YNNKEL (reference sequence). Trimming left V 0 bases short and J 2 bases short, with 5 bases between. The CDR3 covers 15 residues. DNA of the CDR3: TGTGCCAGCAGCCAAGACGGGGCTGGGGCCAACGTCCTGACTTTC. As protein: CASSQDGAGANVLTF.

The CDR3 region is CASSQGGWRNYGYTF. CDR3 bases: TGCGCCAGCAGCCAAGGAGGGTGGAGGAACTATGGCTACACCTTC. The chain joins TRBV4-3 to TRBJ1-2; D is undetermined. The CDR3 contains 15 residues. Germline V gene sequence: CDR1 LGHNA, CDR2 YSLEER. The V and J ends lost 1 base and 2 bases respectively, with 11 bases between them.

Note on this clone: Compared with germline, one end of the junction differs, possibly owing to a read error. V and J are TRBV5-1 and TRBJ2-1; TRBD2 agrees at 13 bases. This CDR3 has 15 amino acids. The germline gives CDR1 SGHRS, CDR2 YFSETQ. CDR3 nucleotides: TGCGCCGGCAGAGGGGGGACTAGCGGGGACAATGAGCAGTTCTTC. Protein: CAGRGGTSGDNEQFF.

J is TRBJ1-3 and V is TRBV7-2; D possibly corresponds to TRBD1 (6 bases). The V gene's germline CDR1 is SGHTA and CDR2 FQGNSA. Trimming took 6 bases from V and 2 from J, leaving 14 bases between them. The CDR3 consists of 15 residues. The CDR3 here is CASSHPSGAGNTIYF. CDR3 DNA: TGTGCCAGCAGTCATCCGTCAGGGGCTGGAAACACCATATATTTT.

The chain recombines TRBV30 with TRBJ2-1; 9 nucleotides align to TRBD2. The trim removed 4 bases at V and 5 bases at J, leaving 3 bases unmatched. The CDR3 extends over 13 amino acids. Germline CDR1 is GTSNPN and CDR2 is SVGIG (reference sequence). The chain's CDR3 is CAWTSGANNEQFF. In DNA, the CDR3 is TGTGCCTGGACTAGCGGGGCAAACAATGAGCAGTTCTTC. Full variable domain (missing parts from reference TRBV30 and TRBJ2-1): SQTIHQWPATLVQPVGSPLSLECTVEGTSNPNLYWYRQAAGRGLQLLFYSVGIGQISSEVPQNLSASRPQDRQFILSSKKLLLSDSGFYLCAWTSGANNEQFFGPGTRLTVL.